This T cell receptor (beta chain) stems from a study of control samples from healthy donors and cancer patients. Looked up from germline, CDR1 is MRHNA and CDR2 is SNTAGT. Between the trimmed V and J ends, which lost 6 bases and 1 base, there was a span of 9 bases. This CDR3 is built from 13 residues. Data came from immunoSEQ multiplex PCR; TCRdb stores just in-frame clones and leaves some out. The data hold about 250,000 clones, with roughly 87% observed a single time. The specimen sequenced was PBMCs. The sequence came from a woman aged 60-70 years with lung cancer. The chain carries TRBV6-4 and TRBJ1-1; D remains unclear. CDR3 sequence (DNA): TGTGCCAGCAGCGCTCAAGAGAACACTGAAGCTTTCTTT. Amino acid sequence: CASSAQENTEAFF.